One T cell receptor beta chain is described in this entry. V was clipped by 11 bases and J by 8 bases, with 18 bases between them. The germline CDR1 and CDR2 sequences are MDHEN and SYDVKM. This CDR3 has 13 residues. This sample was taken from a study of control samples from healthy donors and cancer patients. Clones were sequenced by immunoSEQ multiplex PCR, and TCRdb holds only the in-frame ones, with some missing. The data show some 160,000 clones, with around nine tenths seen just once and over 4.5% held by the top ten. Sequencing was carried out using blood. This TCR was recovered from a man younger than 45 in good health. The chain has TRBV28 and TRBJ1-4; tentative D call: TRBD1 (6 bases). For the CDR3, the DNA is TGTGCCTCCAGGGGCGGACATTGGGAAAAACTGTTTTTT. Translation: CASRGGHWEKLFF.